The source of this T cell receptor (beta chain) is a study of early T cells in non-severe SARS-CoV-2 infection (dated by TCRdb to about 2021). As for the study more broadly: Because TCR sequencing relied on bulk RNA taken from unsorted whole blood, pairing of alpha and beta chains was not possible.

The study was a case-control design nested within a healthcare worker cohort in London, UK, with weekly nasopharyngeal swab PCR tests and blood sampling. Healthcare workers were recruited between 23 and 31 March 2020, during the week of the UK lockdown, and were followed weekly for up to roughly 15 weeks. Library creation used 5' RACE. Sequencing took place on a NextSeq 500. To correct for sequencing error and PCR bias, the TCR library protocol tagged individual cDNA molecules with unique molecular identifiers. Sequencing covered both TCR alpha and beta chains, and within each sample the abundances of alpha and beta sequences were tightly co-correlated. From the authors' description of their analysis: Decombinator V4 was used to perform V gene, J gene and CDR3 annotation of TCR sequences. TCRs were defined as expanded if a significant change between any two time points was detected under a Poisson model with p below 0.0001. TCR abundances were normalised to the total number of TCRs sequenced per sample and expressed as counts per million. VDJdb, accessed 1 November 2021, was searched for CMV, EBV and SARS-CoV-2 annotated TCRs, excluding TCRs annotated for multiple antigens. TCRdb reprocessed the public reads (quality trimming at Q25 with fastp, clone calling with MiXCR) and kept in-frame beta chains. All rows with the same CDR3 protein become a single entry with the most common DNA and genes. The V and J calls and clone size come from TCRdb's table, not from the authors' own analysis. The sample table holds roughly 110,000 distinct CDR3 sequences, of which approximately 10% were seen once. The top ten clonotypes cover 6.5% to 8% of the sample.

Of note for this clonotype: Its antigen is currently not known. Base qualities are not recorded, but no much larger clone differs from it by a single base.

Study-level results and caveats: Matching against VDJdb was skewed toward anti-spike CD8 responses, likely underestimated virus-specific expansions, and missed private and CD4 specificities.

Sequenced input: whole blood. The receptor was isolated from an adult who was a healthcare worker with PCR-confirmed SARS-CoV-2 infection or an uninfected control (not recorded which).

The nucleotide sequence reads as follows: TGTGCCAGCAAAGGCATGAACACTGAAGCTTTCTTT. Protein translation: CASKGMNTEAFF. Recombination joined TRBV28 with TRBJ1-1, with the D gene not clear enough to name. Spanning cysteine to phenylalanine, the CDR3 consists of 12 amino acids. Kept here is only the CDR3 DNA, which spans 36 bases and is read in frame from base 1. V loses 7 bases, J loses 0 bases, and the germline ends lie 6 bases apart. CDR1 and CDR2 are read off the germline V gene as MDHEN and SYDVKM.